The 28 T cell receptor beta chains given below trace back to one sample, sequenced in a study of human T cells and chemical hapten exposure. Time point of the sample: patch test 1, 2 weeks after DPC sensitization. Noted treatment: therapeutic diphenylcyclopropenone sensitization with weekly scalp DPC. One entry per CDR3 protein results from TCRdb running MiXCR on the RACE reads. The sample lists about 120,000 distinct CDR3 sequences, over 10% seen once, with just over 1.4% in the top ten. The material was whole blood, obtained in connection with sensitization to the hapten diphenylcyclopropenone (DPC). Receptors originate from a woman aged 45-65 years with alopecia areata. Some clones in this sample may be carry-over from other donors' samples.

The gene calls are TRBV5-1 and TRBJ2-1; 11 bases agree with TRBD2. V gave up 1 base and J gave up 7 bases; unmatched junction bases: 10. Germline V gene sequence: CDR1 SGHRS, CDR2 YFSETQ. This CDR3 contains 17 residues. CDR3 sequence reads: CASSLRASGRKFNEQFF. The CDR3 DNA reads TGCGCCAGCAGCTTGAGGGCTAGCGGGAGGAAGTTTAATGAGCAGTTCTTC.

The V gene is TRBV19, the J gene TRBJ2-1; tentatively, D is TRBD1 (6 bases). The V gene lost 5 bases and the J gene lost 8 bases, with 22 bases spanning the gap. Germline CDR1 is LNHDA and CDR2 is SQIVND (reference sequence). This CDR3 is built from 16 residues. The CDR3 spells CASSSRRTALGDEQFF. CDR3 nucleotide sequence: TGTGCCAGTAGTTCCAGAAGGACAGCCCTCGGGGATGAGCAGTTCTTC.

The rearrangement links TRBV7-2 to TRBJ2-1; D tentatively reads TRBD1 or TRBD2 (5 bases each). CDR3 size: 17 residues. In germline, CDR1 is SGHTA, CDR2 FQGNSA. With 1 base removed from V and 0 bases from J, the gap between germline ends came to 13 bases. CDR3 in DNA: TGTGCCAGCAGCTTAGACTCGGGACCCCGCTCCTACAATGAGCAGTTCTTC. Amino acids: CASSLDSGPRSYNEQFF. The variable domain in full, with the rest retrieved from reference TRBV7-2 and TRBJ2-1, is GAGVSQSPSNKVTEKGKDVELRCDPISGHTALYWYRQSLGQGLEFLIYFQGNSAPDKSGLPSDRFSAERTGGSVSTLTIQRTQQEDSAVYLCASSLDSGPRSYNEQFFGPGTRLTVL.

The chain is built from TRBV6-1 and TRBJ2-5; D remains ambiguous. In germline, CDR1 is MNHNS, CDR2 SASEGT. The CDR3 contains 13 residues. V dropped 7 bases and J dropped 1 base, with 10 bases sitting between them. CDR3 loop: CASKAHPQETQYF. The CDR3 region has the DNA TGTGCCAGCAAAGCCCATCCCCAAGAGACCCAGTACTTC.

The chain is built from TRBV28 and TRBJ1-1, with TRBD1 as a possible D gene (5 bases). This CDR3 region has 8 residues. CDR1 and CDR2 from the germline V gene are MDHEN and SYDVKM. CDR3 in amino acids: CGGTEAFF. The CDR3 DNA reads as TGTGGGGGGACTGAAGCTTTCTTT.

This clonotype was recorded a few times. CDR3 nucleotide sequence: TGTGCCAGCAGTTTATACGGGGGTCCGTACGAGCAGTACTTC. Translating gives CASSLYGGPYEQYF. The chain has TRBV28 and TRBJ2-7, with D possibly being TRBD2 (6 bases). Trimming shortened V by 1 base and J by 4 bases, and 11 bases separated the two germline ends. CDR1 and CDR2 (germline): MDHEN, SYDVKM. This CDR3 contains 14 residues.

The V gene is TRBV28, the J gene TRBJ2-3; unclear D gene. This CDR3 is 11 amino acids long. Germline V gene data show CDR1 as MDHEN and CDR2 as SYDVKM. V shed 6 bases and J shed 5 bases, with 6 bases lying between them. CDR3 nucleotide sequence: TGTGCCAGCAGGACTGGAGATACGCAGTATTTT. Translation: CASRTGDTQYF.

This clonotype occurred many times. The rearrangement joins TRBV9 to TRBJ2-3; 10 bases fit TRBD2. J lost 1 base, V lost 2 bases, and 1 base had no gene match. The CDR3 sequence is 15 residues long. Germline lookup yields CDR1 SGDLS and CDR2 YYNGEE. DNA for the CDR3: TGTGCCAGCAGCGTGCTAGCGGGGGGCACAGATACGCAGTATTTT. It yields the protein CASSVLAGGTDTQYF.

There are many counts of this clonotype. At one end the junction does not follow the germline gene, possibly because of a read error. The V call is TRBV20-1, the J call TRBJ1-5, with 9 bases fitting TRBD1. The CDR3 is 13 residues long. CDR1 is DFQATT, CDR2 SNEGSKA, per germline (reference sequence). The CDR3 loop reads CSASGTGRGPKHF. DNA for the CDR3: TGCAGTGCTAGTGGGACAGGGCGCGGGCCCAAGCATTTT.

V is TRBV28 and J is TRBJ1-4; tentatively, D is TRBD1 (5 bases). The CDR3 is 17 amino acids. Trimming left V 2 bases short and J 0 bases short, with 13 bases between. Germline V gene data show CDR1 as MDHEN and CDR2 as SYDVKM. CDR3 DNA: TGTGCCAGCAGTTTACAAGGGGTAGGCGCAACTAATGAAAAACTGTTTTTT. Protein sequence: CASSLQGVGATNEKLFF.

This clonotype was counted between two and nine times. This chain uses TRBV12-3 or TRBV12-4 with TRBJ2-3, with D perhaps matching TRBD1 or TRBD2 (5 bases each). The V end was cut by 1 base, the J end by 1 base, with 15 bases between. This CDR3 contains 17 residues. CDR3 DNA sequence: TGTGCCAGCAGTTTAGGGGGATCGGGGACCGGCACAGATACGCAGTATTTT. Its translation: CASSLGGSGTGTDTQYF.

The CDR3: CASRLVTGDTEAFF. The CDR3 nucleotides are TGTGCAAGTCGCTTAGTCACAGGGGACACTGAAGCTTTCTTT. The gene calls are TRBV12-2 and TRBJ1-1; TRBD1, as called in the table, went unchecked against the DNA. TRBV12-2 is a known pseudogene. The CDR3 totals 14 residues.

This clonotype was recorded a few times. The chain carries TRBV5-6 and TRBJ2-7; 7 bases line up with TRBD1. The CDR3 covers 13 residues. From germline, CDR1 is SGHDT and CDR2 YYEEEE. Trimming at V came to 4 bases and at J to 3 bases, leaving 4 bases not matched to a gene. The CDR3 sequence: CASSRDSFYEQYF. In nucleotides, the CDR3 is TGTGCCAGCAGCCGGGACAGCTTCTACGAGCAGTACTTC.

The chain joins TRBV6-2 or TRBV6-3 to TRBJ2-4; D is uncertain. Trimming cost V 6 bases and J 0 bases, with 15 bases left between them. The CDR3 loop spans 16 amino acids. Looked up from germline, CDR1 is MNHEY and CDR2 is SVGEGT. For the CDR3, the DNA is TGTGCCAGCAGCCGCCGACCAGCGATAGCCAAAAACATTCAGTACTTC. It translates to CASSRRPAIAKNIQYF.

This clonotype came up a few times. The V call is TRBV2, the J call TRBJ2-1; tentatively, D is TRBD1 (5 bases). CDR3 size: 11 residues. V gave up 6 bases and J gave up 14 bases, with 14 bases separating them. Germline V gives CDR1 SNHLY, CDR2 FYNNEI. CDR3 nucleotides: TGTGCCAGCAGGGTGGGGCCCGACGAGTTCTTC. It is translated as CASRVGPDEFF.

This clonotype was observed a few times. The chain is built from TRBV6-5 and TRBJ2-1, with D possibly being TRBD1 (7 bases). Germline CDR1 is MNHEY and CDR2 is SVGAGI. The CDR3 length is 16 residues. Trimming shortened V by 2 bases and J by 6 bases, and 17 bases separated the two germline ends. This CDR3 is CASSYAGLPGGNEQFF. The CDR3 region has the DNA TGTGCCAGCAGTTACGCGGGACTTCCAGGGGGCAATGAGCAGTTCTTC.

This clonotype was recorded a few times. The chain is built from TRBV7-2 and TRBJ2-3; 9 positions match TRBD2. CDR1 SGHTA and CDR2 FQGNSA come from the germline V gene. The V gene end was trimmed by 5 bases and the J gene end by 1 base; junction bases not matched to a gene: 4. The CDR3 extends over 15 amino acids. CDR3 region: CASSRRTSGTDTQYF. In DNA form, the CDR3 reads TGTGCCAGCAGCCGTAGGACTAGCGGCACAGATACGCAGTATTTT.

This clonotype has just a few counts. J is TRBJ2-6 and V is TRBV7-8; 7 nucleotides match TRBD1. Per germline, CDR1 SGHVS and CDR2 FQNEAQ. V was pared by 3 bases and J by 0 bases, with 8 bases of the junction left unmatched. The CDR3 is 18 amino acids. CDR3 sequence (DNA): TGTGCCAGCAGCTTCGGAGGACAGGCGCGCTCTGGGGCCAACGTCCTGACTTTC. Translated: CASSFGGQARSGANVLTF.

This clonotype has just a few counts. This rearrangement joins TRBV25-1 to TRBJ2-3, with D uncertain. CDR1 is MGHDK, CDR2 SYGVNS, per germline. Trimming stripped 6 bases from V and 2 bases from J, with 6 bases between. This CDR3 is 12 amino acids long. The CDR3: CASRRDTDTQYF. The DNA of the CDR3 is TGTGCCAGCAGGCGAGACACAGATACGCAGTATTTT.

This sequence joins TRBV3-1 and TRBJ1-6, with a weak D call TRBD1 (5 bases). The CDR3 is 14 amino acids. Between the trimmed V and J ends, which lost 4 bases and 6 bases, there was a span of 10 bases. Germline lookup yields CDR1 LGHDT and CDR2 YNNKEL (reference sequence). CDR3 bases: TGTGCCAGCAGCCGACGGGGGGGTAATTCACCCCTCCACTTT. This sequence encodes CASSRRGGNSPLHF.

This clonotype occurred a few times. This chain joins TRBV29-1 and TRBJ2-3; TRBD2 might be the D (5 bases). Germline CDR1 and CDR2: SQVTM and ANQGSEA. V was trimmed by 3 bases and J by 6 bases, leaving 13 bases between them. The length of the CDR3 is 13 residues. CDR3 bases: TGCAGCGTTGAGTCCCCGGAGGTGGATACGCAGTATTTT. Encoded protein: CSVESPEVDTQYF.

This clonotype was found many times. The rearrangement joins TRBV7-6 to TRBJ2-3, with D possibly being TRBD2 (6 bases). Trimming left V 4 bases short and J 6 bases short, with 14 bases between. The CDR3 length is 14 residues. Germline V CDR1 and CDR2: SGHVS, FNYEAQ. The CDR3 sequence: CASSSGLPMDTQYF. The CDR3 nucleotides read TGTGCCAGCAGCTCGGGACTCCCCATGGATACGCAGTATTTT.

This clonotype was detected many times. V is TRBV20-1 and J is TRBJ1-3; D remains unclear. Germline loops: CDR1 DFQATT, CDR2 SNEGSKA (reference sequence). This CDR3 is built from 13 residues. Deletions cut 3 bases from V and 2 bases from J, with 8 bases between. The CDR3, as DNA: TGCAGTGCTAGTGGCGAACCTGGAAACACCATATATTTT. Its protein is CSASGEPGNTIYF.

The V gene is TRBV12-3 or TRBV12-4, the J gene TRBJ2-7; D perhaps matches TRBD1 (6 bases). The CDR3 sequence is 14 residues long. Trimming removed 3 bases from V and 1 base from J, with 10 bases in between. DNA for the CDR3: TGTGCCAGCAGTTTCCAGGGGTCTTCCTACGAGCAGTACTTC. Translating gives CASSFQGSSYEQYF.

This rearrangement joins TRBV5-1 to TRBJ1-1; D gene uncertain. This CDR3 comprises 11 residues. Trimming left V 2 bases short and J 9 bases short, with 8 bases between. Per germline, CDR1 SGHRS and CDR2 YFSETQ. As DNA, the CDR3 is TGCGCCAGCAGCTTCCAAGAGAAAGCTTTCTTT. As protein: CASSFQEKAFF.

Many counts were recorded for this clonotype. The rearrangement joins TRBV7-8 to TRBJ2-3; D gene unclear. Per the germline V gene, CDR1 is SGHVS and CDR2 is FQNEAQ. The CDR3 has 13 amino acids. Trimming removed 5 bases at V and 2 bases at J, with 8 bases between. CDR3 protein: CASSPGATDTQYF. CDR3 nucleotide sequence: TGTGCCAGCAGCCCTGGTGCCACAGATACGCAGTATTTT. The complete variable domain, with remaining parts taken from reference TRBV7-8 and TRBJ2-3, reads GAGVSQSPRYKVAKRGQDVALRCDPISGHVSLFWYQQALGQGPEFLTYFQNEAQLDKSGLPSDRFFAERPEGSVSTLKIQRTQQEDSAVYLCASSPGATDTQYFGPGTRLTVL.

This clonotype has just a few counts. J is TRBJ2-3 and V is TRBV5-1; D call uncertain. Germline V gene lookup returns CDR1 SGHRS and CDR2 YFSETQ. Trimming cost V 5 bases and J 2 bases, with 15 bases left between them. This CDR3 has 15 amino acids. Written as DNA, the CDR3 is TGCGCCAGCAGGCTGGGCGCCTTTACCACAGATACGCAGTATTTT. Its translation: CASRLGAFTTDTQYF.

The J gene is TRBJ1-1, the V gene TRBV6-6; possibly TRBD1 for D (6 bases). The germline V gene encodes CDR1 MNHNY and CDR2 SVGAGI (reference sequence). Deletions cut 0 bases from V and 1 base from J, with 9 bases between. The CDR3 totals 15 residues. Here the CDR3 DNA reads TGTGCCAGCAGTTACTCAGGGGGTCGGAACACTGAAGCTTTCTTT. Translating it yields CASSYSGGRNTEAFF.